The 7 T cell receptor beta chains below all came from one sample that was sequenced in a study of T-cell memory formation after mild COVID-19. Using its own MiXCR run on the 5' RACE reads, TCRdb lists one record per CDR3 protein. The data hold fewer than 400,000 distinct CDR3 sequences, with around 13% observed a single time. The sequencing sample was made of PBMCs or a T cell subset sorted from them (not recorded which). Receptor source: a man aged 18 to 35 who had mild COVID-19 (a few samples of this study predate the infection). Cell type and time point are not known.

The chain links TRBV4-2 to TRBJ2-3; possibly TRBD1 for D (5 bases). This CDR3 has 15 amino acids. The germline V gene has CDR1 LGHNA and CDR2 YNFKEQ. The V end was cut by 1 base, the J end by 0 bases, with 8 bases between. CDR3 nucleotide sequence: TGTGCCAGCAGCCAAGCAGGGTATAGCACAGATACGCAGTATTTT. Its protein is CASSQAGYSTDTQYF.

The chain is built from TRBV28 and TRBJ2-7; no firm D call. The germline V gene has CDR1 MDHEN and CDR2 SYDVKM. Trimming stripped 5 bases from V and 4 bases from J, with 12 bases between. CDR3 length: 13 residues. The DNA for the CDR3 is TGTGCCAGCAGTCCCGCCCCTCTTTACGAGCAGTACGTC. Protein product: CASSPAPLYEQYV.

This clonotype was detected only a few times. The rearrangement uses TRBV3-1 and TRBJ2-5; TRBD2 matches at 7 bases. Germline V CDR1 and CDR2: LGHDT, YNNKEL (reference sequence). The CDR3 spans 14 residues. J lost 4 bases, V lost 0 bases, and 2 bases had no gene match. CDR3 loop: CASSQDGLGETQYF. For the CDR3, the DNA is TGTGCCAGCAGCCAAGACGGACTAGGAGAGACCCAGTACTTC.

This clonotype was picked up a small number of times. V gene TRBV10-3 combines with J gene TRBJ2-5; D not resolved. The V gene lost 7 bases and the J gene lost 4 bases, with 13 bases spanning the gap. Germline-derived CDR1 and CDR2 are ENHRY and SYGVKD. The CDR3 has 13 residues. The CDR3 loop reads CAIKPSGVETQYF. The CDR3 DNA is TGTGCCATCAAACCCAGTGGGGTAGAGACCCAGTACTTC.

The CDR3 loop is CASSQGRWFDQPQHF. DNA of the CDR3: TGTGCCAGCAGTCAGGGGCGTTGGTTTGATCAGCCCCAGCATTTT. This chain joins TRBV28 and TRBJ1-5; the D gene is possibly TRBD1 (6 bases). Germline V gene lookup returns CDR1 MDHEN and CDR2 SYDVKM. V was trimmed by 5 bases and J by 5 bases, leaving 16 bases between them. The CDR3 runs 15 residues.

Only a few counts were recorded for this clonotype. The J gene is TRBJ1-2, the V gene TRBV10-3; possibly TRBD1 for D (6 bases). The ends were cut back, 8 bases at V and 5 bases at J, with 18 bases in the middle. This CDR3 spans 14 amino acids. Germline V gene lookup returns CDR1 ENHRY and CDR2 SYGVKD. CDR3 residues: CAIHPGQTFYGYTF. The CDR3 region has the DNA TGTGCCATCCACCCGGGACAAACATTTTATGGCTACACCTTC.

This clonotype occurred many times. This chain connects TRBV4-1 to TRBJ2-5, with a possible D match to TRBD2 (6 bases). Germline values: CDR1 MGHRA, CDR2 YSYEKL. V lost 0 bases and J lost 3, with 14 bases in between. This CDR3 has 16 amino acids. CDR3 amino acids: CASSQDWAGSKETQYF. Here the CDR3 DNA reads TGCGCCAGCAGCCAAGATTGGGCGGGGTCAAAAGAGACCCAGTACTTC.